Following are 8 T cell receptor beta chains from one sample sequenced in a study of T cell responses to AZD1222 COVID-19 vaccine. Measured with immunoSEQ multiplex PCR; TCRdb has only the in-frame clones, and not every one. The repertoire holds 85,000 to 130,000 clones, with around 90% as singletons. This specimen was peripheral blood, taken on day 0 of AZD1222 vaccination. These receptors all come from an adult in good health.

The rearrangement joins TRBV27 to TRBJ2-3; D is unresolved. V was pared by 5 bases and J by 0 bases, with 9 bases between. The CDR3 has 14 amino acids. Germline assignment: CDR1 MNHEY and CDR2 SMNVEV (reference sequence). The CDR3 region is CASSIDRSTDTQYF. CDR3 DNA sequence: TGTGCCAGCAGTATTGACCGCAGCACAGATACGCAGTATTTT.

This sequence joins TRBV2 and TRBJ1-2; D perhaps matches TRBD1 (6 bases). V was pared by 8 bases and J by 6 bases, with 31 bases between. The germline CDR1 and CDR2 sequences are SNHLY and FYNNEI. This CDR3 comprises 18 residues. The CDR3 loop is CASGLHRDRRLEKNGYTF. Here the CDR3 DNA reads TGTGCCAGCGGGCTCCACAGGGATAGGAGGTTGGAAAAGAATGGCTACACCTTC.

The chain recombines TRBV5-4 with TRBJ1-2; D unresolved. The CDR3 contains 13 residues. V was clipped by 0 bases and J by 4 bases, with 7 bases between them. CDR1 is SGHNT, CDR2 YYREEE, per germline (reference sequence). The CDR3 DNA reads TGTGCCAGCAGCTTGGGGACTTCCTATGGCTACACCTTC. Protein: CASSLGTSYGYTF.

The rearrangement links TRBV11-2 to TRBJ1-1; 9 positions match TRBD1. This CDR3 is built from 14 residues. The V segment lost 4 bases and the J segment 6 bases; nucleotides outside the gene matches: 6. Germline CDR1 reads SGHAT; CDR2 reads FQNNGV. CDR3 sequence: CASSSGTGPPEAFF. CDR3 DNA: TGTGCCAGCAGCTCGGGGACAGGGCCTCCTGAAGCTTTCTTT.

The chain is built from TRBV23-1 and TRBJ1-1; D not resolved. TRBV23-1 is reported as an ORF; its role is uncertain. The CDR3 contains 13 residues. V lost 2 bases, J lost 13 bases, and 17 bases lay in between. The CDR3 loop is CASSQGVRPRIFF. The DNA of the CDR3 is TGCGCCAGCAGTCAAGGCGTACGGCCGAGGATTTTCTTT.

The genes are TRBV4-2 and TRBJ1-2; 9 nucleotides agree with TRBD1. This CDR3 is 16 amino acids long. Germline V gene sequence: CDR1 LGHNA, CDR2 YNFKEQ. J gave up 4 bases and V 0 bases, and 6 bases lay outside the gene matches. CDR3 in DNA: TGTGCCAGCAGCCAAGATTGGGGACAGGGCCTCTATGGCTACACCTTC. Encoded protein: CASSQDWGQGLYGYTF.

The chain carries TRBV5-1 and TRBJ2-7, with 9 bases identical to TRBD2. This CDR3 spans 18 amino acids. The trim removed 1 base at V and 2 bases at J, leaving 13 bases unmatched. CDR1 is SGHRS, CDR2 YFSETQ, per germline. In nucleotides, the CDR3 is TGCGCCAGCAGCTTGAGCTCGGCTAATCCTAGCGGGACCTACGAGCAGTACTTC. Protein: CASSLSSANPSGTYEQYF.

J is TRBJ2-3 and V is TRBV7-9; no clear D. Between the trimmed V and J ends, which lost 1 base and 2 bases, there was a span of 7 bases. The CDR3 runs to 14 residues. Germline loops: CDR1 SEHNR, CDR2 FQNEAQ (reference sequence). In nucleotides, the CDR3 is TGTGCCAGCAGCTTAGAGGTTACCACAGATACGCAGTATTTT. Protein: CASSLEVTTDTQYF.